These 28 T cell receptor beta chains originate from one sample sequenced in a study of T cell repertoires in cytomegalovirus infection. Using its own MiXCR run on the reads, TCRdb lists one record per CDR3 protein. This table has approximately 150,000 distinct CDR3 sequences, 15% to 20% appearing once. The sample was CD8+ T cells from PBMCs. The receptors come from a human donor in good health (CMV status not recorded). Some clones in this sample may be carry-over from other donors' samples.

This clonotype is judged medium-sized. J is TRBJ1-1 and V is TRBV7-2, with D perhaps matching TRBD1 (5 bases). This CDR3 contains 15 residues. The germline V and J ends were trimmed by 6 bases and 4 bases, with 18 bases remaining between them. Germline CDR1 reads SGHTA; CDR2 reads FQGNSA. CDR3 DNA sequence: TGTGCCAGCAGAAATAAAGCCGGGGGTGGCACTGAAGCTTTCTTT. It codes for CASRNKAGGGTEAFF. Complete variable domain (other parts from reference TRBV7-2 and TRBJ1-1): GAGVSQSPSNKVTEKGKDVELRCDPISGHTALYWYRQSLGQGLEFLIYFQGNSAPDKSGLPSDRFSAERTGGSVSTLTIQRTQQEDSAVYLCASRNKAGGGTEAFFGQGTRLTVV.

The V gene is TRBV7-6, the J gene TRBJ1-6; no definite D call. V gave up 2 bases and J gave up 9 bases, with 8 bases separating them. The germline CDR1 and CDR2 sequences are SGHVS and FNYEAQ. This CDR3 contains 13 residues. This CDR3 reads CASSLSEGSPLHF. CDR3 in DNA: TGTGCCAGCAGCTTATCGGAGGGTTCACCCCTCCACTTT. The full variable domain, rest sourced from reference TRBV7-6 and TRBJ1-6, is GAGVSQSPRYKVTKRGQDVALRCDPISGHVSLYWYRQALGQGPEFLTYFNYEAQQDKSGLPNDRFSAERPEGSISTLTIQRTEQRDSAMYRCASSLSEGSPLHFGNGTRLTVT.

This clonotype was found a few times. The CDR3 loop is CASSPGLAGGISGANVLTF. DNA of the CDR3: TGTGCCAGCAGCCCGGGACTAGCGGGGGGAATCTCTGGGGCCAACGTCCTGACTTTC. The rearrangement uses TRBV7-8 and TRBJ2-6; 15 bases match TRBD2. The germline gives CDR1 SGHVS, CDR2 FQNEAQ. The V segment lost 5 bases and the J segment 0 bases; nucleotides outside the gene matches: 5. The CDR3 is 19 residues long.

The rearrangement joins TRBV29-1 to TRBJ2-2, with TRBD1 matching over 10 bases. The CDR3 length is 16 residues. Germline assignment: CDR1 SQVTM and CDR2 ANQGSEA. V gave up 6 bases and J gave up 1 base; unmatched junction bases: 8. CDR3 sequence reads: CSVHIRTGGNTGELFF. The CDR3 nucleotides read TGCAGCGTCCACATCCGGACAGGGGGGAACACCGGGGAGCTGTTTTTT.

In DNA form, the CDR3 reads TGTGCCAGCAGCTTAGCCGGCAGGGCTAGCCAGCCCCAGCATTTT. Translation gives CASSLAGRASQPQHF. This chain uses TRBV7-6 with TRBJ1-5; tentative D call: TRBD1 (5 bases). CDR3 length equals 15 residues. The germline CDR1 and CDR2 sequences are SGHVS and FNYEAQ. The V gene lost 0 bases and the J gene lost 7 bases, with 13 bases spanning the gap.

This chain uses TRBV11-2 with TRBJ2-7; D is unclear. The germline gives CDR1 SGHAT, CDR2 FQNNGV. The V and J ends lost 5 bases and 2 bases respectively, with 7 bases between them. This CDR3 region has 12 residues. CDR3 bases: TGTGCCAGCAGCGTTACTCCCTACGAGCAGTACTTC. It specifies CASSVTPYEQYF.

This clonotype was detected a few times. Written as DNA, the CDR3 is TGTGCCAGCAGCGTAGGAGCGTATGCAAATGAGCAGTTCTTC. Amino acids: CASSVGAYANEQFF. The gene calls are TRBV9 and TRBJ2-1; D remains unclear. This CDR3 region has 14 residues. The germline V gene has CDR1 SGDLS and CDR2 YYNGEE. With 0 bases removed from V and 7 bases from J, the gap between germline ends came to 11 bases.

This clonotype appeared many times. V and J are TRBV19 and TRBJ2-7, with D unresolved. This CDR3 has 13 amino acids. From germline, CDR1 is LNHDA and CDR2 SQIVND (reference sequence). Trimming left V 5 bases short and J 3 bases short, with 11 bases between. Here the CDR3 DNA reads TGTGCCAGTAGTGGCGGAGCGATCTACGAGCAGTACTTC. Translation: CASSGGAIYEQYF.

This clonotype was seen a handful of times. V is TRBV7-2 and J is TRBJ2-7; a possible D gene is TRBD1 (6 bases). The CDR3 contains 13 residues. Trimming pared 5 bases from V and 2 bases from J, leaving 10 bases between. The germline V gene encodes CDR1 SGHTA and CDR2 FQGNSA. CDR3: CASSRDNTYEQYF. The CDR3 bases are TGTGCCAGCAGCCGGGACAATACCTACGAGCAGTACTTC.

The V gene is TRBV4-3, the J gene TRBJ2-7; TRBD1 aligns across 7 bases. The CDR3 runs to 15 residues. With 2 bases clipped from V and 2 bases from J, the junction kept 6 bases outside the gene matches. CDR1 and CDR2 from the germline V gene are LGHNA and YSLEER. The CDR3 loop reads CASSQTGTETYEQYF. For the CDR3, the DNA is TGCGCCAGCAGCCAAACCGGGACAGAGACCTACGAGCAGTACTTC.

The chain joins TRBV6-2 or TRBV6-3 to TRBJ1-1, with TRBD1 matching over 7 bases. Trimming took 2 bases from V and 1 from J; bases not matched to a gene: 4. The CDR3 has 15 amino acids. Germline V gives CDR1 MNHEY, CDR2 SVGEGT. This CDR3 is CASSYRGQPNTEAFF. The CDR3 DNA is TGTGCCAGCAGTTACCGGGGACAGCCGAACACTGAAGCTTTCTTT.

The rearrangement uses TRBV12-3 or TRBV12-4 and TRBJ2-1; D is unresolved. The V end lost 1 base, the J end lost 1 base, and 8 bases lay between the germline ends. CDR3 length: 15 residues. The CDR3 is CASSLVQVSYNEQFF. DNA of the CDR3: TGTGCCAGCAGTTTAGTTCAGGTTTCCTACAATGAGCAGTTCTTC.

A few counts support this clonotype. The rearrangement uses TRBV7-9 and TRBJ2-5; D possibly corresponds to TRBD2 (6 bases). Trimming took off 2 bases at V and 5 bases at J, with 15 bases between the two ends. The CDR3 has 15 amino acids. CDR1 SEHNR and CDR2 FQNEAQ come from the germline V gene (reference sequence). Here the CDR3 DNA reads TGTGCCAGCAGCTTAAGGAGGGAGGTAGGGGAGACCCAGTACTTC. This codes for CASSLRREVGETQYF.

The gene calls are TRBV28 and TRBJ2-7, with a tentative D call TRBD1 (5 bases). Trimming took 7 bases from V and 4 from J, leaving 17 bases between them. Germline V gene data show CDR1 as MDHEN and CDR2 as SYDVKM. The CDR3 runs to 14 residues. CDR3 coding DNA: TGTGCCAGCACCGCCAGACAGAGACCTTACGAGCAGTACTTC. Translation gives CASTARQRPYEQYF.

This clonotype came up a few times. V usage is TRBV7-8 and J usage is TRBJ2-5; 11 bases agree with TRBD1. Trimming removed 7 bases from V and 4 bases from J; junction bases left unmatched: 8. This CDR3 has 15 residues. CDR1 and CDR2 from the germline V gene are SGHVS and FQNEAQ. Here the CDR3 DNA reads TGTGCCAGCACCTTTGGGACAGGGGGGCGAGAGACCCAGTACTTC. This gives the protein CASTFGTGGRETQYF.

This clonotype was picked up a small number of times. The rearrangement links TRBV11-1 to TRBJ2-1; D perhaps matches TRBD1 (5 bases). V was pared by 5 bases and J by 9 bases, with 14 bases between. From germline, CDR1 is SGHAT and CDR2 FQDESV (reference sequence). The CDR3 is made up of 13 amino acids. The CDR3 loop reads CASSVTQGREQFF. The DNA of the CDR3 is TGTGCCAGCAGCGTTACTCAGGGTCGTGAGCAGTTCTTC.

This clonotype has a handful of counts. The chain links TRBV6-6 to TRBJ2-7; no definite D call. The germline V gene encodes CDR1 MNHNY and CDR2 SVGAGI (reference sequence). This CDR3 is built from 13 residues. V dropped 0 bases and J dropped 4 bases, with 7 bases sitting between them. The CDR3 DNA sequence: TGTGCCAGCAGTTACTCGGCGGAATACGAGCAGTACTTC. It translates to CASSYSAEYEQYF.

The CDR3 region is CASSQTPPNQPQHF. CDR3 sequence (DNA): TGTGCCAGCAGCCAGACTCCCCCCAATCAGCCCCAGCATTTT. The V gene is TRBV4-2, the J gene TRBJ1-5; D call uncertain. V was trimmed by 3 bases and J by 3 bases, leaving 9 bases between them. The CDR3 is 14 residues long. Germline V gives CDR1 LGHNA, CDR2 YNFKEQ.

This clonotype was counted once. CDR3 sequence: CASSRAGGRTEAFF. CDR3 sequence (DNA): TGTGCCAGCAGCCGAGCCGGGGGAAGGACTGAAGCTTTCTTT. The rearrangement links TRBV11-2 to TRBJ1-1; D is perhaps TRBD1 (5 bases). V lost 5 bases and J lost 5, with 15 bases in between. Germline V gene sequence: CDR1 SGHAT, CDR2 FQNNGV. This CDR3 contains 14 residues.

V gene TRBV29-1 combines with J gene TRBJ2-7; a weak D match, TRBD2 (5 bases). Per the germline V gene, CDR1 is SQVTM and CDR2 is ANQGSEA. Trimming pared 3 bases from V and 5 bases from J, leaving 11 bases between. CDR3 length equals 12 residues. CDR3 coding DNA: TGCAGCGTTGACGAGGGTTTCCACGAGCAGTACTTC. Amino acids: CSVDEGFHEQYF.

The chain recombines TRBV20-1 with TRBJ2-7; D assignment may be TRBD1 or TRBD2 (5 bases each). The germline V and J ends were trimmed by 6 bases and 3 bases, with 18 bases remaining between them. Looked up from germline, CDR1 is DFQATT and CDR2 is SNEGSKA (reference sequence). The CDR3 extends over 14 amino acids. The CDR3 bases are TGCAGTGCGAGGGGACGAATGGGGGACTACGAGCAGTACTTC. Its translation: CSARGRMGDYEQYF.

This rearrangement joins TRBV12-3 or TRBV12-4 to TRBJ2-5, with D perhaps matching TRBD2 (5 bases). V lost 8 bases and J lost 4, with 20 bases in between. The CDR3 is 15 residues long. The CDR3 nucleotides read TGTGCCAGCGGCGTTAGCGCCTCCCCAAGAGAGACCCAGTACTTC. Protein product: CASGVSASPRETQYF.

Note on this clonotype: At one end, the junction sequence differs from germline, possibly due to a read error. V and J are TRBV7-2 and TRBJ2-2; D assignment may be TRBD1 or TRBD2 (8 bases each). The germline CDR1 and CDR2 sequences are SGHTA and FQGNSA. CDR3 length equals 13 residues. The CDR3 is CASSTGGAGELVF. In DNA form, the CDR3 reads TGTGCCAGCAGTACAGGGGGAGCGGGGGAGCTGGTTTTT.

The chain is built from TRBV11-2 and TRBJ2-1, with a tentative D call TRBD2 (5 bases). With 5 bases removed from V and 6 bases from J, the gap between germline ends came to 17 bases. The germline gives CDR1 SGHAT, CDR2 FQNNGV. This CDR3 region has 15 residues. The CDR3 DNA is TGTGCCAGCAGCGGAGAGTGGCTAGCTGGCAATGAGCAGTTCTTC. Its translation: CASSGEWLAGNEQFF.

This rearrangement joins TRBV6-1 to TRBJ2-7, with D possibly being TRBD1 or TRBD2 (5 bases each). The CDR3 sequence is 16 residues long. Germline lookup yields CDR1 MNHNS and CDR2 SASEGT. The V and J ends lost 4 bases and 2 bases respectively, with 18 bases between them. CDR3 residues: CASSGVGARGTYEQYF. The CDR3 DNA sequence: TGTGCCAGCAGTGGAGTTGGGGCGAGGGGCACCTACGAGCAGTACTTC.

The chain recombines TRBV7-2 with TRBJ1-1; the match to TRBD1 covers 8 bases. The V gene's germline CDR1 is SGHTA and CDR2 FQGNSA. V was clipped by 6 bases and J by 8 bases; unmatched bases: 11. The CDR3 loop spans 14 amino acids. CDR3: CASSSDRELPEAFF. The CDR3 bases are TGTGCCAGCAGTTCGGACAGGGAGCTTCCCGAAGCTTTCTTT. The full variable domain, with the rest looked up from reference TRBV7-2 and TRBJ1-1, is GAGVSQSPSNKVTEKGKDVELRCDPISGHTALYWYRQSLGQGLEFLIYFQGNSAPDKSGLPSDRFSAERTGGSVSTLTIQRTQQEDSAVYLCASSSDRELPEAFFGQGTRLTVV.

The sample holds a few counts of this clonotype. This chain joins TRBV12-5 and TRBJ2-5; no clear D gene. Germline assignment: CDR1 LGHNT and CDR2 FRNRAP. Trimming took off 4 bases at V and 5 bases at J, with 17 bases between the two ends. The CDR3 totals 15 residues. The CDR3 here is CASGSPRSARETQYF. DNA of the CDR3: TGTGCTAGTGGTTCTCCCCGATCCGCCCGGGAGACCCAGTACTTC.

The chain couples TRBV7-2 to TRBJ2-1; D possibly uses TRBD1 or TRBD2 (5 bases each). CDR1 SGHTA and CDR2 FQGNSA come from the germline V gene. CDR3 length equals 12 residues. Trimming left V 2 bases short and J 13 bases short, with 12 bases between. CDR3 residues: CASSLKQWDQFF. The CDR3 nucleotides are TGTGCCAGCAGCTTAAAACAGTGGGACCAGTTCTTC.